The present TCR beta chain was sequenced within a study of blood T cell repertoires in COVID-19. Study-level information: Samples taken during acute and convalescent COVID-19 were collected in the United States, Italy and Spain. PBMCs, B-cell-depleted T cells, or T cells were the source of the cDNA or gDNA that made up the material.

V was clipped by 6 bases and J by 2 bases, with 13 bases between them. CDR3 size: 14 residues. Germline CDR1 is SGHTA and CDR2 is FQGNSA. In the authors' workflow: How many nucleated cells were present was estimated from reference gene primer amplification. Assay used: immunoSEQ multiplex PCR; TCRdb lists only in-frame clones, some missing. The V and J calls and the clone size are those of that table, but D and trimming were determined from the DNA. The repertoire holds tens of thousands of clones, with 75% to 90% as singletons. V and J are TRBV7-2 and TRBJ2-5; possible D gene TRBD2, 6 bases. The origin of this receptor is a woman of 80 years or more with acute or convalescent COVID-19. The sample consisted of peripheral blood. CDR3 coding DNA: TGTGCCAGCAGGCTAAGGGACTTACAAGAGACCCAGTACTTC. Translation gives CASRLRDLQETQYF.